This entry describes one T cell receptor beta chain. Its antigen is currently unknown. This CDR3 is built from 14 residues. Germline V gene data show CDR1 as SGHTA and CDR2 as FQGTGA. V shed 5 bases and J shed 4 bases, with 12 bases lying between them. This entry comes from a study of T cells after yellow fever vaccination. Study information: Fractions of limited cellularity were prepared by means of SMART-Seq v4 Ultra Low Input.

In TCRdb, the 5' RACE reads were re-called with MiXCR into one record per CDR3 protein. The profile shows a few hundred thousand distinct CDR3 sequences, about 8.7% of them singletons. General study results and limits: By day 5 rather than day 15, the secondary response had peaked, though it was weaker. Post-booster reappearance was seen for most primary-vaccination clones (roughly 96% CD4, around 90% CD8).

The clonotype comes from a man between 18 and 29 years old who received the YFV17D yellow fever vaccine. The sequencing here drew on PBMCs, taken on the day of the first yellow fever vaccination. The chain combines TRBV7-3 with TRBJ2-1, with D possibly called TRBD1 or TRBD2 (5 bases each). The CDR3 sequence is CASSHTGGYNEQFF. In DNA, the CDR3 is TGTGCCAGCAGCCATACTGGGGGATACAATGAGCAGTTCTTC.